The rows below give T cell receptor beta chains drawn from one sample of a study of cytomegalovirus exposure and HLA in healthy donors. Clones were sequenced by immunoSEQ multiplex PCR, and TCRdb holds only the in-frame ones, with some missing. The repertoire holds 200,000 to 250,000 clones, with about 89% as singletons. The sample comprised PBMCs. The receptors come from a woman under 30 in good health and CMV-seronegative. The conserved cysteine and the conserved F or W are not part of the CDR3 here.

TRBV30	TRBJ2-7	AWNTQGPTYEQY
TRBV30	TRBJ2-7	AWSARVPSYEQY
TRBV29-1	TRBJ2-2	SVTYGGPANTGELF
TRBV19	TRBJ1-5	ASSPIGNQPQH
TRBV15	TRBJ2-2	ATRVLKTSGRGTPGELF
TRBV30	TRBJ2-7	AWSPEYFYEQY
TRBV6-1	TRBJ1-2	ASSEAMRAYGYT
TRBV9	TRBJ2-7	ASSPHTSGRAPLYEQY
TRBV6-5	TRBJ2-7	ASSWGLEQY
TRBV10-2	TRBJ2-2	ASSGTSISSGELF
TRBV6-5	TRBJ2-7	ASSCPTGNLYEQY
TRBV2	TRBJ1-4	ASSEPRNFFVSTNEKLF
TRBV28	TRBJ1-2	ASSQVLYGYT
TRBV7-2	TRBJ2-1	ASSLVLSARGNEQF
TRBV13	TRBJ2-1	ASSARTDNEQF
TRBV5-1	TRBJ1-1	ASSLRQGRRREAF
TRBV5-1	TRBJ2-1	ASSWTGGIYNEQF
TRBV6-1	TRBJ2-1	ASSLTGIGAEQF
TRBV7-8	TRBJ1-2	ASSGGQGSYGYT
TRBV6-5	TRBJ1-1	ASSYGTGRTEAF
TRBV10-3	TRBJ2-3	ATERTSGRLDTQY
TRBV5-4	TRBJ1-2	ASSSPGQGNYGYT
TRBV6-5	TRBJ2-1	ASSQSRSSYNEQF
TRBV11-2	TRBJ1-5	ASSLRTERTQPQH
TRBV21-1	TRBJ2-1	ASTSGQRQF
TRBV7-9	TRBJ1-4	ASSPDNEKLF
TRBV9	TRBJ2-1	ASSVDRLGGVNRGNEQF
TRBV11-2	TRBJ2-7	ASSLESRRSYEQY
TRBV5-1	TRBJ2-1	ASSLGVRPSLSSYNEQF
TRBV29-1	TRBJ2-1	SVEMRYNEQF
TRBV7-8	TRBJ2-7	ASSLLPQFSYEQY
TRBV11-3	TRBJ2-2	ASSLGHSNTGELF
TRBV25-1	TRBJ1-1	ASKAGDTEAF
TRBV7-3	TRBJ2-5	ASSLSRGSETQY
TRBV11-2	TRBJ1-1	ASSSPPRQGVAEAF
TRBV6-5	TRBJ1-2	ASMQSGTNYGYT
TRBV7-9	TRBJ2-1	ASSPPTSASSYNEQF
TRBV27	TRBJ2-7	ASSLEARQGAYEQY
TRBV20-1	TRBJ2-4	SAGAGELQY
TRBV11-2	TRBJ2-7	ASSLSAGSYEQY
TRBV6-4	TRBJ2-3	ASSLLAGGCTQY
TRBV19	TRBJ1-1	ASRDREGTEAF
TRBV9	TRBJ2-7	ASSVGESYEQY
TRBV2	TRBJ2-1	ASSEARSGFYNEQF
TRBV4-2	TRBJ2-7	ASSLSPPQGGTTYEQY
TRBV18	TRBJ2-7	ASSRPTGEQY
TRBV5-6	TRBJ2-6	ASSRDRGLSGANVLT
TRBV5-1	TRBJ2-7	ASQPGTGGLEQY
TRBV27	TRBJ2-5	ASSNNAKTQY
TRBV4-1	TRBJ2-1	ASSHPTSGANNEQF
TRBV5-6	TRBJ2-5	ASRDDRHGYIQETQY